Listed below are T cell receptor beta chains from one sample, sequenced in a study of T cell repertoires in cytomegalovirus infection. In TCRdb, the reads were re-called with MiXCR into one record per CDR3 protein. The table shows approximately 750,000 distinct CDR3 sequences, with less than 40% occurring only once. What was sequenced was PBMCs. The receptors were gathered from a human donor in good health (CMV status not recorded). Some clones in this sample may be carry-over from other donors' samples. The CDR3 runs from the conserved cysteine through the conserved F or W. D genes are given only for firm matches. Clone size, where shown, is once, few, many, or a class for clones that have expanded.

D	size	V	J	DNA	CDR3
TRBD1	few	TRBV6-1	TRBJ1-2	TGTGCCAGCAGGGACAGGGTCATCTATGGCTACACCTTC	CASRDRVIYGYTF
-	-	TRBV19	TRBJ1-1	TGTGCCAGTAGTTGGCAAGATACAGCACACACTGAAGCTTTCTTT	CASSWQDTAHTEAFF
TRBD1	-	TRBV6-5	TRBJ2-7	TGTGCCAGCAGTTACCCCCCCCCCCCCCTGGGACAGCAATACGAGCAGTACTTC	CASSYPPPPLGQQYEQYF
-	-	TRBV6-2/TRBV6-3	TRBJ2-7	TGTGCCAGCAGTACTGGCCCCCGGGAACCGTCACGCGAGCAGTACTTC	CASSTGPREPSREQYF
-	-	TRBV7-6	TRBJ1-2	TGTGCCAGCAGCTCCTCCGGGACTGGTTACACCTTC	CASSSSGTGYTF
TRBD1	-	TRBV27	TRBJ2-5	TGTGCCAGCAAAGAGGGGGCTGGCGCATGGGGGACCCAGTACTTC	CASKEGAGAWGTQYF
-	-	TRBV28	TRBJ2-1	TGTGCCAGCAGCTCACGTAGGCACTCCTACAATGAGCAGTTCTTC	CASSSRRHSYNEQFF
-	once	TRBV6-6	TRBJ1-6	TGTGCCAGCACCGCGGGGTCCTCGGTGGGATCACCCCTCCACTTT	CASTAGSSVGSPLHF
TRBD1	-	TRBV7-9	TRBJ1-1	TGTGCCAGCAGCTGGACAGGTTCCAATGAAGCTTTCTTT	CASSWTGSNEAFF
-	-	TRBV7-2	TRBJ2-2	TGTGCCAGCAGCTTACAGGTCGGCAAAAGCGGGGAGCTGTTTTTT	CASSLQVGKSGELFF
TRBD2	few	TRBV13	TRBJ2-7	TGTGCCAGCAGCTTAGGCGGGGGGTCTGCCTACGAGCAGTACTTC	CASSLGGGSAYEQYF
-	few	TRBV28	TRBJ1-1	TGTGCCAGCAGTTCCGGGACGGTATTCTTT	CASSSGTVFF
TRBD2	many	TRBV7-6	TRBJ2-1	TGTGCCAGCAGCTTGCCGGGGGGAGGGGCCGACAATGAGCAGTTCTTC	CASSLPGGGADNEQFF
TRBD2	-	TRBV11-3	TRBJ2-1	TGTGCCAGCAGCTTAGTTGGCGGGGGGGCCAAGGAGCAGTTCTTC	CASSLVGGGAKEQFF
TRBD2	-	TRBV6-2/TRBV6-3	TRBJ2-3	TGTGCCACCGGCGGGGGGCCCACAGATACGCAGTATTTT	CATGGGPTDTQYF
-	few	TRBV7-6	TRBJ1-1	TGTGCCAGCAGCTCCGGACGGTTGAACACTGAAGCTTTCTTT	CASSSGRLNTEAFF
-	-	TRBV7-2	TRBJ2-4	TGTGCCAGCAGCTTAGACTCCGGACAAGCCAAAAACATTCAGTACTTC	CASSLDSGQAKNIQYF
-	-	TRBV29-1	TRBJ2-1	TGCAGCGTTGACGGGGGTCTCTCCTACAATGAGCAGTTCTTC	CSVDGGLSYNEQFF
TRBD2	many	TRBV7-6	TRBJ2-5	TGTGCCAGCAGCTCCCCACGGGGACCGACTAGCGGGAGTACCCTTTTCGCGCAAGAGACCCAGTACTTC	CASSSPRGPTSGSTLFAQETQYF
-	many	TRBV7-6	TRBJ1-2	TGTGCCAGCAGCTTAGCGCCGGAAGGGTATGGCTACACCTTC	CASSLAPEGYGYTF
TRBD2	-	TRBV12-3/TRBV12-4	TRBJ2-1	TGTGCCAGCAGTTTAGAGACTAGCGGGAGGGAGAATGAGCAGTTCTTC	CASSLETSGRENEQFF
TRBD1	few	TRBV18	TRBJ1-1	TGTGCCAGCTCAACCGGACAGGCGACGATGAACACTGAAGCTTTCTTT	CASSTGQATMNTEAFF
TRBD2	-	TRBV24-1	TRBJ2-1	TGTGCCACCAGTGATAGCGGGGGGGACAATGAGCAGTTCTTC	CATSDSGGDNEQFF
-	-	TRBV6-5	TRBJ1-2	TGTGCCAGCAGTTATGTCCAGGGGCGGGGTGGCTACACCTTC	CASSYVQGRGGYTF
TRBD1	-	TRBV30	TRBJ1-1	TGTGCCTGGGGGGGACAGGGGGCTCGAGCTTTCTTT	CAWGGQGARAFF
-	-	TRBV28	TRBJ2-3	TGTGCCAGCAGTACAATCCGGGGTAGCACAGATACGCAGTATTTT	CASSTIRGSTDTQYF
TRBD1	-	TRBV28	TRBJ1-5	TGTGCCAGCAGTCGAATCCAGGGGGCCGTGGGTCAGCCCCAGCATTTT	CASSRIQGAVGQPQHF
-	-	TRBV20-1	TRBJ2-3	TGCAGTGCTAGAGGGTCTACGAGCACAGATACGCAGTATTTT	CSARGSTSTDTQYF